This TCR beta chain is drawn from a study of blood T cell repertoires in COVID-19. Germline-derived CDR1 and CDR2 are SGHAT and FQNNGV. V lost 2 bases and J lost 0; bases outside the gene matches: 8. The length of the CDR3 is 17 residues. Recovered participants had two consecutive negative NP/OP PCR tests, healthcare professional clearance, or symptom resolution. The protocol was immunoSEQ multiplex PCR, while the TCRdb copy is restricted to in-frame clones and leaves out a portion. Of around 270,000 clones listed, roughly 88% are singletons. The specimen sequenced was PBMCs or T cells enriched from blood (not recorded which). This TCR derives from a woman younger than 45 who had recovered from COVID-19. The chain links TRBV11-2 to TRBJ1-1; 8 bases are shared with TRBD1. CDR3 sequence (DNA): TGTGCCAGCAGCTTACAAGCGAACAGGGGGGTGAACACTGAAGCTTTCTTT. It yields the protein CASSLQANRGVNTEAFF.